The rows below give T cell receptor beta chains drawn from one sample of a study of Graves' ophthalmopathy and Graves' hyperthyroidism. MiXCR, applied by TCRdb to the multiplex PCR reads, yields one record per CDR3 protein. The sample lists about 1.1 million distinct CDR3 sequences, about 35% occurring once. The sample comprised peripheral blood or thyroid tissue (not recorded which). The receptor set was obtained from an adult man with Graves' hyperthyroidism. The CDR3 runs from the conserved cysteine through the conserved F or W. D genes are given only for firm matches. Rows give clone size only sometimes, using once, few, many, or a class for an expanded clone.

CDR3 DNA: TGTGCCAGCAGCTTGAGGGCCTTCCAAGAGACCCAGTACTTC
CDR3 protein: CASSLRAFQETQYF
V gene: TRBV11-2
J gene: TRBJ2-5
D gene: -
clone size: many

CDR3 DNA: TGTGCCAGCGTGGCAGGGGGCTCAGCGAACACTGAAGCTTTCTTT
CDR3 protein: CASVAGGSANTEAFF
V gene: TRBV25-1
J gene: TRBJ1-1
D gene: TRBD1
clone size: -

CDR3 DNA: TGTGCCAGCAGTGGACTAGGTTCCTCGGGAAACACCATATATTTT
CDR3 protein: CASSGLGSSGNTIYF
V gene: TRBV25-1
J gene: TRBJ1-3
D gene: -
clone size: many

CDR3 DNA: TGCGCCAGCAGCCGCCAATCGGGACAGGGGTACTCTGGGGCCAACGTCCTGGCTTTC
CDR3 protein: CASSRQSGQGYSGANVLAF
V gene: TRBV4-1
J gene: TRBJ2-6
D gene: TRBD1
clone size: -

CDR3 DNA: TGCAGTGTTCGACAGGGGGTAGAAAAACTGTTTTTT
CDR3 protein: CSVRQGVEKLFF
V gene: TRBV20-1
J gene: TRBJ1-4
D gene: TRBD1
clone size: -

CDR3 DNA: TGCGCCAGCAGCCAAGTACAGGGGAGGAGGGATGGCTACACCTTC
CDR3 protein: CASSQVQGRRDGYTF
V gene: TRBV4-3
J gene: TRBJ1-2
D gene: TRBD1
clone size: many

CDR3 DNA: TGTGCCAGCAGTTTTTGGCGGGCACTGAGGTACGAGCAGTACTTC
CDR3 protein: CASSFWRALRYEQYF
V gene: TRBV10-3
J gene: TRBJ2-7
D gene: -
clone size: few

CDR3 DNA: TGTGCCAGCAGCGGCACAGGGGAGGCCGGGGAGCTGTTTTTT
CDR3 protein: CASSGTGEAGELFF
V gene: TRBV12-3/TRBV12-4
J gene: TRBJ2-2
D gene: -
clone size: -

CDR3 DNA: TGTGCCAGCAGCTTAGTTGGAGATGAAGCTTTCTTT
CDR3 protein: CASSLVGDEAFF
V gene: TRBV7-8
J gene: TRBJ1-1
D gene: -
clone size: many

CDR3 DNA: TGTGCCAGCAGTTCCCTAGCGGGCCGTACCTACGAGCAGTACTTC
CDR3 protein: CASSSLAGRTYEQYF
V gene: TRBV28
J gene: TRBJ2-7
D gene: TRBD2
clone size: -

CDR3 DNA: TGTGCCAGCAGCTTAGGCAGGTTGGAAAATCAGCCCCAGCATTTT
CDR3 protein: CASSLGRLENQPQHF
V gene: TRBV7-8
J gene: TRBJ1-5
D gene: -
clone size: few

CDR3 DNA: TGCAGTGCTAGAGAGATACGGACAGGGAAAACTTACGAGCAGTACTTC
CDR3 protein: CSAREIRTGKTYEQYF
V gene: TRBV20-1
J gene: TRBJ2-7
D gene: TRBD1
clone size: -

CDR3 DNA: TGTGCTAGTGGTTTCGGCAGGGCTGGAAACACCATATATTTT
CDR3 protein: CASGFGRAGNTIYF
V gene: TRBV12-5
J gene: TRBJ1-3
D gene: -
clone size: many

CDR3 DNA: TGTGCCAGCAGCTTAGTCGCGGGAGTCCGCGAGCAGTACTTC
CDR3 protein: CASSLVAGVREQYF
V gene: TRBV7-9
J gene: TRBJ2-7
D gene: TRBD2
clone size: many

CDR3 DNA: TGCAGCGTTCGGACCACACAGGGAGAAAAACTGTTTTTT
CDR3 protein: CSVRTTQGEKLFF
V gene: TRBV29-1
J gene: TRBJ1-4
D gene: -
clone size: many

CDR3 DNA: TGTGCCAGCAGCTTGGTCGGACGGCGATCTGGAAACACCATATATTTT
CDR3 protein: CASSLVGRRSGNTIYF
V gene: TRBV5-8
J gene: TRBJ1-3
D gene: -
clone size: many

CDR3 DNA: TGCAGGATGGGACAGAACTATGGCTACACCTTC
CDR3 protein: CRMGQNYGYTF
V gene: TRBV29-1
J gene: TRBJ1-2
D gene: TRBD1
clone size: -

CDR3 DNA: TGTGCCAGCAGCCAACAAACCGGGGAGCTGTTTTTT
CDR3 protein: CASSQQTGELFF
V gene: TRBV3-1
J gene: TRBJ2-2
D gene: -
clone size: -

CDR3 DNA: TGCAGTGCTATAGGACTACCGCAAACTCAAAGCCATGGCACAGATACGCAGTATTTT
CDR3 protein: CSAIGLPQTQSHGTDTQYF
V gene: TRBV20-1
J gene: TRBJ2-3
D gene: -
clone size: -

CDR3 DNA: TGTGCCAGCAGCCAAGAACGGACCGGGGGTAGGAGGCCCCAGCATTTT
CDR3 protein: CASSQERTGGRRPQHF
V gene: TRBV7-2
J gene: TRBJ1-5
D gene: -
clone size: -

CDR3 DNA: TGTGCCAGCAGCTTACATGTGTTCAACTATGGCTACACCTTC
CDR3 protein: CASSLHVFNYGYTF
V gene: TRBV7-2
J gene: TRBJ1-2
D gene: -
clone size: many

CDR3 DNA: TGTGCCAGCAGTGGACAGGGGTCGGTCCAAGAGACCCAGTACTTC
CDR3 protein: CASSGQGSVQETQYF
V gene: TRBV6-5
J gene: TRBJ2-5
D gene: TRBD1
clone size: many

CDR3 DNA: TGTGCCACGTGGGGGCCGGGCGCCGGGGAGCTGTTTTTT
CDR3 protein: CATWGPGAGELFF
V gene: TRBV24-1
J gene: TRBJ2-2
D gene: -
clone size: many

CDR3 DNA: TGTGCCACCAGCAGCCCCAGGGGTTCCTATAATTCACCCCTCCACTTT
CDR3 protein: CATSSPRGSYNSPLHF
V gene: TRBV15
J gene: TRBJ1-6
D gene: -
clone size: many

CDR3 DNA: TGTGCCAGCAGTTATCAGGGGGTCCAAGAGACCCAGTACTTC
CDR3 protein: CASSYQGVQETQYF
V gene: TRBV6-2/TRBV6-3
J gene: TRBJ2-5
D gene: TRBD1
clone size: few

CDR3 DNA: TGCGCCAGCAGCGCGGACAGGAGGCATTCACCCCTCCACTTT
CDR3 protein: CASSADRRHSPLHF
V gene: TRBV10-2
J gene: TRBJ1-6
D gene: TRBD1
clone size: many

CDR3 DNA: TGCAGTGCTAGGAGTAAGGGCCCAAAATACGAGCAGTACTTC
CDR3 protein: CSARSKGPKYEQYF
V gene: TRBV20-1
J gene: TRBJ2-7
D gene: -
clone size: -

CDR3 DNA: TGTGCCAGCAGAGACAGGGGGTATCAGAGGCCCCAGCATTTT
CDR3 protein: CASRDRGYQRPQHF
V gene: TRBV6-2/TRBV6-3
J gene: TRBJ1-5
D gene: TRBD1
clone size: few

CDR3 DNA: TGCGCCAGCAGCCCGAGATGGGACAGGAACACTGAAGCTTTCTTT
CDR3 protein: CASSPRWDRNTEAFF
V gene: TRBV5-1
J gene: TRBJ1-1
D gene: TRBD1
clone size: -

CDR3 DNA: TGTGCCAGCAGCCCCGTTGCGCACGCCTACGAGCAGTACTTC
CDR3 protein: CASSPVAHAYEQYF
V gene: TRBV5-6
J gene: TRBJ2-7
D gene: -
clone size: few

CDR3 DNA: TGTGCCAGCCGAGAGGGGAGCTCCTATAATTCACCCCTCCACTTT
CDR3 protein: CASREGSSYNSPLHF
V gene: TRBV7-8
J gene: TRBJ1-6
D gene: -
clone size: -

CDR3 DNA: TGTGCCAGCAGTTTTGGAGGGGTAGATACGCAGTATTTT
CDR3 protein: CASSFGGVDTQYF
V gene: TRBV12-3/TRBV12-4
J gene: TRBJ2-3
D gene: -
clone size: -

CDR3 DNA: TGCAGTGCCCTGTACAGGGGGCGCACCTACGAGCAGTACTTC
CDR3 protein: CSALYRGRTYEQYF
V gene: TRBV20-1
J gene: TRBJ2-7
D gene: TRBD1
clone size: few

CDR3 DNA: TGCAGTGCTAGTCCCGGGACAGGGGTGTACGAGCAGTACTTC
CDR3 protein: CSASPGTGVYEQYF
V gene: TRBV20-1
J gene: TRBJ2-7
D gene: TRBD1
clone size: -

CDR3 DNA: TGTGCCAGCACCAGGACAGATCATAATTCACCCCTCCACTTT
CDR3 protein: CASTRTDHNSPLHF
V gene: TRBV2
J gene: TRBJ1-6
D gene: -
clone size: many

CDR3 DNA: TGTGCCACCAGTGGCAGGGCCCCGCAGTACTTC
CDR3 protein: CATSGRAPQYF
V gene: TRBV24-1
J gene: TRBJ2-7
D gene: -
clone size: -

CDR3 DNA: TGCAGCGTTGAAAGGACAGTTGGTGGTTTCTTT
CDR3 protein: CSVERTVGGFF
V gene: TRBV29-1
J gene: TRBJ1-1
D gene: -
clone size: many

CDR3 DNA: TGTGCCACCAGTGGCACAGGGAGTCGTTCGGATACGCAGTATTTT
CDR3 protein: CATSGTGSRSDTQYF
V gene: TRBV24-1
J gene: TRBJ2-3
D gene: -
clone size: many

CDR3 DNA: TGTGCCAGTTACCCGGGCCCGCCCTACGAGCAGTACTTC
CDR3 protein: CASYPGPPYEQYF
V gene: TRBV5-6
J gene: TRBJ2-7
D gene: -
clone size: -

CDR3 DNA: TGTGCCAGCAGTAAGCCCGACAAAGAGAACGAGCAGTACTTC
CDR3 protein: CASSKPDKENEQYF
V gene: TRBV6-5
J gene: TRBJ2-7
D gene: -
clone size: -

CDR3 DNA: TGTGCCATCAGTGATAAACAGACAGGGCGGAATGGCTACACCTTC
CDR3 protein: CAISDKQTGRNGYTF
V gene: TRBV10-3
J gene: TRBJ1-2
D gene: TRBD1
clone size: -

CDR3 DNA: -
CDR3 protein: CAWTRTAASWANVLTFGAGGEQYF
V gene: TRBV29-1
J gene: TRBJ2-7
D gene: -
clone size: -

CDR3 DNA: TGTGCCAGCAGTTCGGGACAGGGTTTTCCCGGGGAGCTGTTTTTT
CDR3 protein: CASSSGQGFPGELFF
V gene: TRBV12-3/TRBV12-4
J gene: TRBJ2-2
D gene: TRBD1
clone size: -

CDR3 DNA: TGTGCCAGCAGCTTGTTACCCCTACAAGGAGGGTACACTGAAGCTTTCTTT
CDR3 protein: CASSLLPLQGGYTEAFF
V gene: TRBV5-5
J gene: TRBJ1-1
D gene: -
clone size: many

CDR3 DNA: TGCGCCAGCAGCCTCCAGCACGATTCACCCCTCCACTTT
CDR3 protein: CASSLQHDSPLHF
V gene: TRBV5-1
J gene: TRBJ1-6
D gene: -
clone size: many

CDR3 DNA: TGTGCCAGCAGTTTATTGGATAGGAGGGGACTAAAAGAGACCCAGTACTTC
CDR3 protein: CASSLLDRRGLKETQYF
V gene: TRBV7-9
J gene: TRBJ2-5
D gene: TRBD2
clone size: -

CDR3 DNA: TGTGCCAGCAGCCAGGGAGGGGCATCTGGAAAACTGTTTTTT
CDR3 protein: CASSQGGASGKLFF
V gene: TRBV11-2
J gene: TRBJ1-4
D gene: -
clone size: -

CDR3 DNA: TGTGCCAGCAGCCACGGAGGGGTGAATAGTTCACCCCTCCACTTT
CDR3 protein: CASSHGGVNSSPLHF
V gene: TRBV4-2
J gene: TRBJ1-6
D gene: -
clone size: few

CDR3 DNA: TGTGCCACCAGCAGAGAACGGGAACAAGAGACCCAGTACTTC
CDR3 protein: CATSREREQETQYF
V gene: TRBV15
J gene: TRBJ2-5
D gene: -
clone size: many